This record looks at one TCR beta chain sequence and its context. This specimen comes from a study of cytomegalovirus exposure and HLA in healthy donors. A multiplex PCR was run with 60 Vbeta primers and 13 Jbeta primers. Sequencing was performed with immunoSEQ multiplex PCR; in TCRdb, only in-frame clones are kept and a portion is missing. The sample has 80,000 to 100,000 clones; over 55% are singletons. This CDR3 has 14 residues. The V end was cut by 0 bases, the J end by 7 bases, with 12 bases between. Germline loops: CDR1 SGHDN, CDR2 FVKESK. This TCR came from a woman aged 18 to 35 in good health and CMV-seropositive. The chain carries TRBV14 and TRBJ1-2, with D maybe TRBD1 (5 bases). Sequenced input: PBMCs. In DNA form, the CDR3 reads TGTGCCAGCAGCCAAGATGGGGGGTTCACTGGCTACACCTTC. This translates into CASSQDGGFTGYTF.